Listed below are T cell receptor beta chains from one sample, sequenced in a study of vaccination and CD4 T cells after COVID-19. Their antigens are not known. TCRdb reprocessed the PCR reads with MiXCR, giving one entry per CDR3 protein. The sample includes 5,000 to 7,000 distinct CDR3 sequences, around 35% of them seen just once. Sequencing input: CD4+ T cells from blood, cultured in vitro. These receptors originate from a human donor in good health. Each CDR3 is given with its conserved first and last residue. The D gene is left open where the match is weak. Rows may omit the clone size; those that give it use once, few, many or a size class.

V gene	D gene	clone size	J gene	CDR3 protein	CDR3 DNA
TRBV7-9	.	.	TRBJ1-2	CASSSSTGVSYGYTF	TGTGCCAGCAGCTCATCCACGGGGGTTAGCTATGGCTACACCTTC
TRBV2	.	few	TRBJ1-1	CASSEAATVNTEAFF	TGTGCCAGCAGTGAAGCTGCGACAGTGAACACTGAAGCTTTCTTT
TRBV2	.	.	TRBJ1-2	CASDRSATNYGYTF	TGTGCCAGCGATCGGTCGGCAACAAACTATGGCTACACCTTC
TRBV12-3/TRBV12-4	.	.	TRBJ2-5	CASSPPTRLETQYF	TGTGCCAGCAGCCCCCCAACGAGATTAGAGACCCAGTACTTC
TRBV2	.	.	TRBJ2-3	CASRNGGTDTQYF	TGTGCCAGCAGGAACGGAGGGACCGATACGCAGTATTTT
TRBV7-2	TRBD1	.	TRBJ1-2	CASSLVAGQGAGGYTF	TGTGCCAGCAGCTTAGTAGCGGGACAGGGGGCAGGAGGCTACACCTTC
TRBV19	.	.	TRBJ1-1	CASSMGAGGGSTEAFF	TGTGCCAGTAGTATGGGGGCGGGTGGTGGGTCCACTGAAGCTTTCTTT
TRBV5-1	.	.	TRBJ1-6	CASSVSNSYNSPLHF	TGCGCCAGCAGCGTATCAAACTCCTATAATTCACCCCTCCACTTT
TRBV7-9	.	.	TRBJ1-1	CASSLSHSEAFF	TGTGCCAGCAGCTTATCGCACTCTGAAGCTTTCTTT
TRBV25-1	.	.	TRBJ1-1	CASTERIAMNTEASF	TGTGCCAGCACCGAGCGGATAGCTATGAACACTGAAGCTTCCTTT
TRBV5-6	.	.	TRBJ1-1	CASSFGTGLGTEAFF	TGTGCCAGCAGCTTCGGAACAGGGCTGGGCACTGAAGCTTTCTTT
TRBV12-5	.	.	TRBJ2-5	CASGLGSQETQYF	TGTGCTAGTGGTTTGGGCAGCCAAGAGACCCAGTACTTC
TRBV11-2	TRBD1	once	TRBJ2-1	CASSLRGDSSYNEQSF	TGTGCCAGCAGCCTCCGAGGGGACAGCTCCTACAATGAGCAGTCCTTC
TRBV7-9	.	large	TRBJ1-1	CASSSQSNTEAFF	TGTGCCAGCAGCTCGCAGTCGAACACTGAAGCTTTCTTT
TRBV14	.	.	TRBJ1-6	CASSQDRNFSPLHF	TGTGCCAGCAGCCAAGACAGGAATTTTTCACCCCTCCACTTT
TRBV6-1	.	few	TRBJ1-3	CASSPLPGAGGNTIYF	TGTGCCAGCAGCCCATTACCAGGGGCCGGTGGAAACACCATATATTTT
TRBV6-1	.	.	TRBJ2-1	CASSESKDNEQFF	TGTGCCAGCAGTGAATCCAAAGACAATGAGCAGTTCTTC
TRBV19	.	few	TRBJ1-1	CASSIRSDLPGTEAFF	TGTGCCAGTAGTATCAGGTCGGACCTTCCTGGGACTGAAGCTTTCTTT
TRBV29-1	TRBD1	.	TRBJ1-1	CSVQGAANTEAFF	TGCAGCGTTCAGGGGGCCGCCAACACTGAAGCTTTCTTT
TRBV7-8	TRBD1	few	TRBJ1-6	CASGTVDSPLHF	TGTGCCAGCGGGACAGTGGATTCACCCCTCCACTTT
TRBV5-1	TRBD1	.	TRBJ1-1	CASSPSTGTEAFF	TGCGCCAGCAGCCCATCGACAGGGACTGAAGCTTTCTTT
TRBV7-2	TRBD1	few	TRBJ1-2	CASSFTGGGYTF	TGTGCCAGCAGCTTCACAGGGGGCGGCTACACCTTC
TRBV5-1	.	few	TRBJ1-2	CASRSGQTNYGYTF	TGCGCCAGCAGATCCGGACAGACTAACTATGGCTACACCTTC
TRBV15	.	few	TRBJ2-6	CATSREGLTGANVLTF	TGTGCCACCAGCAGAGAGGGCCTCACTGGGGCCAACGTCCTGACTTTC
TRBV24-1	.	few	TRBJ2-5	CATSGAGETQYF	TGTGCCACCAGTGGGGCGGGAGAGACCCAGTACTTC
TRBV6-1	.	.	TRBJ2-3	CASIVSGATDTQYF	TGTGCCAGCATAGTAAGCGGAGCAACAGATACGCAGTATTTT
TRBV19	.	.	TRBJ1-4	CASTHNDGPNEKLFF	TGTGCCAGTACCCACAATGACGGACCGAATGAAAAACTGTTTTTT
TRBV12-3/TRBV12-4	.	.	TRBJ2-1	CASSLGQTKQFF	TGTGCCAGCAGTTTAGGACAGACCAAGCAGTTCTTC
TRBV6-1	.	.	TRBJ1-1	CASSRQNTEAFF	TGTGCCAGCAGTAGACAAAACACTGAAGCTTTCTTT
TRBV20-1	.	.	TRBJ1-1	CSARDPRFSGAFF	TGCAGTGCTAGAGACCCCCGTTTTTCGGGGGCTTTCTTT
TRBV7-9	.	few	TRBJ2-7	CASSFVAGSYEQYF	TGTGCCAGCAGCTTCGTGGCTGGATCCTACGAGCAGTACTTC
TRBV21-1	.	few	TRBJ1-1	CASSPSGRMDTEAFF	TGTGCCAGCAGCCCGAGTGGCCGAATGGACACTGAAGCTTTCTTT
TRBV10-3	.	.	TRBJ1-1	CAISGDRDRLNTEAFF	TGTGCCATCAGTGGGGATCGAGACAGACTGAACACTGAAGCTTTCTTT
TRBV6-5	.	few	TRBJ1-6	CASRYPDTYNSPLHF	TGTGCCAGCAGGTACCCCGACACCTATAATTCACCCCTCCACTTT
TRBV19	.	.	TRBJ1-1	CASSTGTEAFF	TGTGCCAGTAGTACCGGAACCGAAGCTTTCTTT
TRBV12-3/TRBV12-4	TRBD2	few	TRBJ2-3	CASSSGGGTDTQYF	TGTGCCAGCAGTAGCGGGGGGGGCACAGATACGCAGTATTTT
TRBV7-2	.	large	TRBJ2-1	CASSTYLANEQFF	TGTGCCAGCAGCACCTACTTAGCCAATGAGCAGTTCTTC
TRBV10-1	.	.	TRBJ2-1	CASSEGGPGNEQFF	TGCGCCAGCAGTGAAGGGGGGCCGGGTAATGAGCAGTTCTTC
TRBV20-1	TRBD1	few	TRBJ1-2	CSSQGASGYTF	TGCAGTTCACAGGGGGCTAGTGGCTACACCTTC
TRBV10-1	.	.	TRBJ1-1	CASSAQGYAEAFF	TGCGCCAGCAGTGCCCAAGGGTACGCTGAAGCTTTCTTT
TRBV12-3/TRBV12-4	TRBD1	.	TRBJ1-1	CASSWRAGGTTEAFF	TGTGCCAGCAGTTGGAGGGCAGGGGGGACTACTGAAGCTTTCTTT
TRBV6-5	.	few	TRBJ1-2	CASSSVGRGYTF	TGTGCCAGCAGTTCGGTAGGGAGGGGCTACACCTTC
TRBV20-1	TRBD2	few	TRBJ2-5	CSAVSGGQLTWETQYF	TGCAGTGCCGTTAGCGGGGGGCAACTGACCTGGGAGACCCAGTACTTC
TRBV5-1	.	.	TRBJ1-1	CASSLYMNTEAFF	TGCGCCAGCAGCTTGTACATGAACACTGAAGCTTTCTTT
TRBV6-4	.	few	TRBJ2-2	CASSEMTGVAGELFF	TGTGCCAGCAGTGAGATGACAGGTGTGGCCGGGGAGCTGTTTTTT
TRBV6-5	TRBD2	.	TRBJ2-3	CASSYIAGGPRTQYF	TGTGCCAGCAGTTACATAGCGGGGGGGCCAAGGACGCAGTATTTT
TRBV25-1	.	.	TRBJ1-1	CASSEPGTVTEAFF	TGTGCCAGCAGTGAGCCAGGCACCGTCACTGAAGCTTTCTTT
TRBV20-1	.	few	TRBJ2-5	CSATWTSPETQYF	TGCAGTGCAACTTGGACGAGTCCAGAGACCCAGTACTTC
TRBV19	TRBD1	medium-sized	TRBJ2-1	CASSMVDRVIEQFF	TGTGCCAGTAGTATGGTTGACAGGGTGATTGAGCAGTTCTTC
TRBV7-9	.	few	TRBJ1-1	CASSYRGDTEAFF	TGTGCCAGCAGCTACCGGGGGGACACTGAAGCTTTCTTT
TRBV20-1	.	.	TRBJ1-2	CSASVRGNYGYTF	TGCAGTGCTAGCGTAAGGGGGAACTATGGCTACACCTTC
TRBV6-2/TRBV6-3	TRBD1	medium-sized	TRBJ1-2	CASSYSNRGHGYTF	TGTGCCAGCAGTTACTCGAACAGGGGGCATGGCTACACCTTC
TRBV10-3	.	.	TRBJ2-5	CAISEKTTETQYF	TGTGCCATCAGTGAGAAAACGACAGAGACCCAGTACTTC
TRBV21-1	.	.	TRBJ2-1	CASSRARGDDEQFF	TGTGCCAGCAGCAGAGCGCGGGGCGACGATGAGCAGTTCTTC
TRBV12-3/TRBV12-4	.	few	TRBJ1-2	CASSLMWEGRGQSGYTF	TGTGCCAGCAGTTTAATGTGGGAAGGCAGGGGCCAATCGGGCTACACCTTC
TRBV7-9	.	.	TRBJ1-1	CASSLEVQRTEAFF	TGTGCCAGCAGCTTAGAGGTTCAGCGGACTGAAGCTTTCTTT
TRBV6-1	TRBD1	few	TRBJ1-2	CASSDVGQGAHYTF	TGTGCCAGCAGTGATGTGGGGCAGGGGGCTCACTACACCTTC
TRBV29-1	.	.	TRBJ1-1	CSGGTTEAFF	TGCAGCGGGGGGACGACCGAAGCTTTCTTT
TRBV19	.	few	TRBJ1-2	CASSPSTVNYGYTF	TGTGCCAGCTCGCCTTCGACAGTTAACTATGGCTACACCTTC